The next 8 T cell receptor beta chains were all read from a single sample in a study of shared clonotypes between healthy human individuals. The assay was immunoSEQ multiplex PCR, and TCRdb's table has in-frame clones only and misses some. The data contain approximately 2,000,000 clones, around 90% of them singletons. The sample was naive CD4+ T cells from PBMCs. The subset here: CD45RA+ positively selected. These receptors came from a man younger than 35 in good health. Some clones in this sample may be carry-over from other donors' samples.

The chain carries TRBV2 and TRBJ1-1; possible D gene TRBD1, 5 bases. V was trimmed by 6 bases and J by 11 bases, leaving 13 bases between them. In germline, CDR1 is SNHLY, CDR2 FYNNEI. The CDR3 has 11 residues. CDR3 protein: CASSIASGAFF. CDR3 coding DNA: TGTGCCAGCAGCATCGCCTCAGGGGCTTTCTTT.

The rearrangement links TRBV19 to TRBJ2-6; D is unresolved. Germline V gene lookup returns CDR1 LNHDA and CDR2 SQIVND (reference sequence). The CDR3 runs to 16 residues. Trimming pared 5 bases from V and 0 bases from J, leaving 11 bases between. The CDR3 nucleotides read TGTGCCAGTAGTCTGGGCCCAGGCTCTGGGGCCAACGTCCTGACTTTC. Encoded protein: CASSLGPGSGANVLTF.

The genes are TRBV5-1 and TRBJ2-2; possibly TRBD2 for D (5 bases). The CDR3 has 14 amino acids. Germline-derived CDR1 and CDR2 are SGHRS and YFSETQ. V was trimmed by 5 bases and J by 3 bases, leaving 11 bases between them. In DNA, the CDR3 is TGCGCCAGCAGGCCTAGCCTGCACACCGGGGAGCTGTTTTTT. Translating it yields CASRPSLHTGELFF.

The chain has TRBV29-1 and TRBJ2-1, with D unresolved. The V end lost 7 bases, the J end lost 7 bases, and 17 bases lay between the germline ends. Germline V gene data show CDR1 as SQVTM and CDR2 as ANQGSEA. The CDR3 length is 13 residues. In DNA form, the CDR3 reads TGCAGCGCCATGACGTCGGTAGTGAATGAGCAGTTCTTC. Translation gives CSAMTSVVNEQFF.

This clone was observed a handful of times. The gene calls are TRBV7-9 and TRBJ1-1; D is perhaps TRBD1 (5 bases). Trimming cost V 3 bases and J 5 bases, with 16 bases left between them. This CDR3 contains 15 residues. Germline-derived CDR1 and CDR2 are SEHNR and FQNEAQ (reference sequence). CDR3 amino acids: CASSLSRGVGTEAFF. CDR3 nucleotide sequence: TGTGCCAGCAGCTTGAGCCGGGGCGTGGGTACTGAAGCTTTCTTT. Combining the CDR3 with reference TRBV7-9 and TRBJ1-1 gives the whole variable domain DTGVSQNPRHKITKRGQNVTFRCDPISEHNRLYWYRQTLGQGPEFLTYFQNEAQLEKSRLLSDRFSAERPKGSFSTLEIQRTEQGDSAMYLCASSLSRGVGTEAFFGQGTRLTVV.

The genes are TRBV14 and TRBJ2-5, with D possibly called TRBD1 or TRBD2 (6 bases each). The CDR3 spans 17 residues. Trimming pared 4 bases from V and 5 bases from J, leaving 23 bases between. Germline CDR1 reads SGHDN; CDR2 reads FVKESK. CDR3 in DNA: TGTGCCAGCAGCCGGGGGCCCTTCCGGGAGCAGCCCGAGACCCAGTACTTC. Translating it yields CASSRGPFREQPETQYF.

The chain uses TRBV25-1 and TRBJ2-3; TRBD1 agrees at 9 bases. This CDR3 contains 14 residues. Trimming removed 3 bases from V and 4 bases from J; junction bases left unmatched: 2. CDR1 and CDR2 (germline): MGHDK, SYGVNS. In nucleotides, the CDR3 is TGTGCCAGCAGTGACGGACAGGGGCCAGATACGCAGTATTTT. Protein product: CASSDGQGPDTQYF.

CDR3 region: CASSSNPTSGEETQYF. The CDR3 DNA reads TGCGCCAGCAGCTCCAACCCTACTAGCGGAGAAGAGACCCAGTACTTC. V gene TRBV5-1 combines with J gene TRBJ2-5; the match to TRBD2 covers 8 bases. The trim removed 3 bases at V and 3 bases at J, leaving 10 bases unmatched. The germline gives CDR1 SGHRS, CDR2 YFSETQ. The CDR3 has 16 amino acids.